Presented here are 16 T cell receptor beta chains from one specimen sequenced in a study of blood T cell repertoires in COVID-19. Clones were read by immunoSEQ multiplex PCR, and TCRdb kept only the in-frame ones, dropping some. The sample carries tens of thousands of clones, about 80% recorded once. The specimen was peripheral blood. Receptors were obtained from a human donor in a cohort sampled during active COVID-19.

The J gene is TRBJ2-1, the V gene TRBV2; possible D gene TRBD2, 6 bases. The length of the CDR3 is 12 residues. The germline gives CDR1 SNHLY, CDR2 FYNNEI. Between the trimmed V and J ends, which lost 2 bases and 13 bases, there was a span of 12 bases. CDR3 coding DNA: TGTGCCAGCAGTGAATCGGGGGATTCACAGTTCTTC. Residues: CASSESGDSQFF.

CDR3 protein: CASGGQGDYGYTF. In DNA, the CDR3 is TGTGCCAGCGGCGGACAGGGGGACTATGGCTACACCTTC. The gene calls are TRBV27 and TRBJ1-2, with 10 bases that match TRBD1. Germline V gene data show CDR1 as MNHEY and CDR2 as SMNVEV (reference sequence). The length of the CDR3 is 13 residues. The ends lost 8 bases at V and 3 bases at J; junction bases unmatched: 3.

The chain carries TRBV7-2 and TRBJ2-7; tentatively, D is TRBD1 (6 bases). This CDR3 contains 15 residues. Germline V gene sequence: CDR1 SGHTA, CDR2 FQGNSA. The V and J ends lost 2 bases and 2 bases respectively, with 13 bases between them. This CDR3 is CASSLTGSRAYEQYF. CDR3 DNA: TGTGCCAGCAGCTTAACAGGGTCTCGGGCCTACGAGCAGTACTTC.

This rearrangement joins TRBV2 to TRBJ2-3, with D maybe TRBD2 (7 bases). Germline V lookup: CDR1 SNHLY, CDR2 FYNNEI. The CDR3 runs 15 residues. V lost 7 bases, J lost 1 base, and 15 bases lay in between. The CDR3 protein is CASTGRGGRTDTQYF. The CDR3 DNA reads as TGTGCCAGCACGGGGAGGGGGGGCCGCACAGATACGCAGTATTTT.

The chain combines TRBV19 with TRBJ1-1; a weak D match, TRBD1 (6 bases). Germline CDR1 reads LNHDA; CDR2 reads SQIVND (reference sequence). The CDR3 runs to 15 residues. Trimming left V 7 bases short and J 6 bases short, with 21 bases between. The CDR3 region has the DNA TGTGCCAGTACGAGGAGGGGGGGCCCGAGGGCTGAAGCTTTCTTT. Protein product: CASTRRGGPRAEAFF.

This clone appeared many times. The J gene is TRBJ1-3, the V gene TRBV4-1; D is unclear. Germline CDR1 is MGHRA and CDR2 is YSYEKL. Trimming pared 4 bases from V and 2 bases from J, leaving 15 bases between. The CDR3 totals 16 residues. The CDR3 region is CASSPSSAGTGNTIYF. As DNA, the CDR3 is TGCGCCAGCAGCCCAAGCTCGGCGGGGACTGGAAACACCATATATTTT.

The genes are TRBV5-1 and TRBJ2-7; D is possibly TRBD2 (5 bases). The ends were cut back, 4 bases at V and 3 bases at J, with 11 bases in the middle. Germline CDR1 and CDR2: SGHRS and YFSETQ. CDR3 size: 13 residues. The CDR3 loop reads CASSPGGDYEQYF. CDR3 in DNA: TGCGCCAGCAGCCCCGGAGGAGACTACGAGCAGTACTTC.

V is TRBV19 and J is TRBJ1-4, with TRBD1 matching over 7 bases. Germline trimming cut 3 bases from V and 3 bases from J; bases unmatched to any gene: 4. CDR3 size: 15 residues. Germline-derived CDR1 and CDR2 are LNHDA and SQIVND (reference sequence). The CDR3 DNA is TGTGCCAGTAGTATCCGGACAGGACCTAATGAAAAACTGTTTTTT. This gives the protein CASSIRTGPNEKLFF.

CDR3 DNA: TGTGCCAGCAGCTTGGCTACAGAGAACACCGGGGAGCTGTTTTTT. As protein: CASSLATENTGELFF. This chain uses TRBV7-2 with TRBJ2-2; D remains unclear. From germline, CDR1 is SGHTA and CDR2 FQGNSA. The V gene lost 3 bases and the J gene lost 1 base, with 9 bases spanning the gap. The CDR3 is 15 residues long.

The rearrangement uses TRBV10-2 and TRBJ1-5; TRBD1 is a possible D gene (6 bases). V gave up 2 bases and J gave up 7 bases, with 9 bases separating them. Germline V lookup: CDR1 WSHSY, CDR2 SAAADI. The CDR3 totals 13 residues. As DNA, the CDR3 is TGCGCCAGCAGTGAGCAGGGGAGACAGCCCCAGCATTTT. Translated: CASSEQGRQPQHF.

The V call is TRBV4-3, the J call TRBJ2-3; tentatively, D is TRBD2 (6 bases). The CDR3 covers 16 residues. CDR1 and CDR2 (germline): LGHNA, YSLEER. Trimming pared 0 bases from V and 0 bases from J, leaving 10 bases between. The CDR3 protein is CASSQDGGRSTDTQYF. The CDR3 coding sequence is TGCGCCAGCAGCCAAGACGGGGGAAGGAGCACAGATACGCAGTATTTT.

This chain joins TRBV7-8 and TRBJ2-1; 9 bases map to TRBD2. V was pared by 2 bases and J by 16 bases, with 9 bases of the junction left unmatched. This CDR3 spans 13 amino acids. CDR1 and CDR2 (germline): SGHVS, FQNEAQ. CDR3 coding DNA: TGTGCCAGCAGCTTACCCGGCGGGGGGGCCTTTTTCTTC. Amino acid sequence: CASSLPGGGAFFF.

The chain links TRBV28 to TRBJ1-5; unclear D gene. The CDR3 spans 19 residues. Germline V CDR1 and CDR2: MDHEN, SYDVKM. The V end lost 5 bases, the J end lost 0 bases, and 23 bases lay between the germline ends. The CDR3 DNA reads TGTGCCAGCAGTCCCCCAGGCTTCGGGGATCTGGTTAGCAATCAGCCCCAGCATTTT. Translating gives CASSPPGFGDLVSNQPQHF. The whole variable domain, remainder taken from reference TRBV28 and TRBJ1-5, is DVKVTQSSRYLVKRTGEKVFLECVQDMDHENMFWYRQDPGLGLRLIYFSYDVKMKEKGDIPEGYSVSREKKERFSLILESASTNQTSMYLCASSPPGFGDLVSNQPQHFGDGTRLSIL.

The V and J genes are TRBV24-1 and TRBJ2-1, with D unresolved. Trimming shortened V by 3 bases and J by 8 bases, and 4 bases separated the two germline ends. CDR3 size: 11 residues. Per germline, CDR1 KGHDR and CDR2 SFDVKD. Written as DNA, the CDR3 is TGTGCCACCAGTGATATCGATGAGCAGTTCTTC. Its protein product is CATSDIDEQFF.

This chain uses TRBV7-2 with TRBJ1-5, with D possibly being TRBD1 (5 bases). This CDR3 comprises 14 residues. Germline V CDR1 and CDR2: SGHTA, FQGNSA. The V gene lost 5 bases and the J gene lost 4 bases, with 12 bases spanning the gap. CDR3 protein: CASSPIGGNQPQHF. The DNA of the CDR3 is TGTGCCAGCAGCCCGATCGGGGGGAATCAGCCCCAGCATTTT. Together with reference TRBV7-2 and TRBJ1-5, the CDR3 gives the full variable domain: GAGVSQSPSNKVTEKGKDVELRCDPISGHTALYWYRQSLGQGLEFLIYFQGNSAPDKSGLPSDRFSAERTGGSVSTLTIQRTQQEDSAVYLCASSPIGGNQPQHFGDGTRLSIL.

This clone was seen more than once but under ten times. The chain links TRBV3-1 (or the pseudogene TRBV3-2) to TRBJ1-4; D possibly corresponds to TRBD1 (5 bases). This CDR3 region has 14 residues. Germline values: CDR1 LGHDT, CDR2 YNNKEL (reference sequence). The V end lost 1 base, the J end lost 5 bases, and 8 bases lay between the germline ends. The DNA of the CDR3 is TGTGCCAGCAGCCAAGCGGGGGGAAATGAAAAACTGTTTTTT. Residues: CASSQAGGNEKLFF.